This TCR beta chain was recovered during a study of beta chain features in type 1 diabetes (dated by TCRdb to between 2018 and 2020). General notes on the study: Patients and healthy donors did not differ in mean age, gender distribution, total cell number or subset yield. A total of 85 million to 110 million sorted cells were examined across all samples, and RNA yield correlated strongly with the number of cells per subset. The study compared the TCRB repertoires of sorted circulating CD4+ T cell subsets in recently diagnosed type 1 diabetes patients with those in matched healthy donors. Naive and central memory subsets were obtained from all 30 or so donors, but regulatory and stem cell-like memory subsets were isolated from only 8 patients and 8 healthy donors. The paper as a whole reports these results and caveats: PCR may preferentially amplify shorter templates, but because patient and control samples were amplified and corrected together, any resulting skew would affect both groups equally. A moderate but significant shortening of TCRB CDR3 length was observed in type 1 diabetes patients in all four CD4+ subsets. Fewer insertions and more nucleotide deletions at VDJ recombination sites were observed in patients with type 1 diabetes, implying thymic rearrangement abnormalities. Sequencing cDNA rather than genomic DNA could over-represent highly expressing activated cells, although activation and CD3 levels did not differ between groups. Because small numbers of individuals were included in the HLA sub-analyses, any influence of HLA type on TCRB rearrangement was left unresolved. Naive, central memory and regulatory TCRB repertoires appeared more similar among patients than among healthy donors.

Each donor gave one peripheral blood draw, roughly 110 mL on average, collected into heparinised tubes. A BD FACSAria II was used to sort naive, central memory, regulatory and stem cell-like memory CD4+ T cells with a panel that included CD45RO, CCR7, CD25, CD127, CD95 and CD27. Every sorted population had a purity above 95%. PBMCs were isolated right away by Lymphoprep density gradient centrifugation and were stained directly, without culture. So that batch effects would be minimized, each experiment stained and sorted samples in pairs, pairing one healthy donor with one patient. Including cysteine and phenylalanine, the CDR3 has 16 amino acids. Here the CDR3 DNA is all that survives: 48 bases in frame from base 1. CDR1 is given as MNHNS and CDR2 as SASEGT, both from the germline V gene. V has 0 bases trimmed and J has 0 bases trimmed; junction bases matching no gene number 4. The entire isolated RNA was reverse transcribed using the High Capacity cDNA Reverse Transcription Kit, and thus expressed TCRB transcripts were sequenced. Deep immunoSEQ sequencing was performed on naive, central memory and regulatory T cell samples, with an average of about 3.6 million total reads per sample. Sorted cells were lysed in RLT buffer, and RNA was extracted using DNase-treated RNeasy Micro or Mini kits according to cell number. To prevent cross-contamination, every cell subset was processed on its own, while patient and healthy donor samples were processed together. The immunoSEQ multiplex PCR was used to amplify TCRB sequences from cDNA, generating 87-bp fragments that spanned the CDR3 region. The amplicons were sequenced using the Illumina HiSeq platform. Per the original workflow: Synthetic template baselines were used to correct PCR bias computationally, reads within Hamming distance 2 were collapsed, and singletons that could not be merged were discarded. By aligning reads against IMGT, V, D and J genes, CDR3 length, and insertions or deletions at six rearrangement sites were assigned. Within each subset, clonotype counts were normalized to sorted cell number, after which true diversity and Gini coefficients were computed with the tcR R package. The overlap coefficient, calculated on TCRB nucleotide sequences, was used to measure repertoire sharing. Out-of-frame TCRB sequences from naive cells were analyzed to stand in for the pre-selection repertoire. In TCRdb, the immuneACCESS table is reduced to in-frame sequences with V and J assigned. These tables do not hold every clone; where another copy was compared, an unresolved V gene accounts for under half, and the others remain unexplained. The DNA gave D and trimming, while V, J and clone size come from that table. Recorded for this sample are a few hundred thousand clones; approximately 15% of them occurred a single time. The ten largest clones add up to approximately 0.019% of the sample.

Remarks on this clone: It lacks a known antigen. Per-nucleotide qualities are absent, and no much larger clonotype sits a single base away.

Sequences were obtained from naive CD4+ T cells from blood. The cell subset or site label, as the study defines it: true naive CD4+ T cells. This TCR was recovered from a woman under 30 in good health. Here the chain combines TRBV6-1 and TRBJ2-7; the central 8 bases match TRBD1. CDR3 sequence: CASSEARDRSSYEQYF. The DNA reads TGTGCCAGCAGTGAAGCGCGGGACAGGTCCTCCTACGAGCAGTACTTC.